This record looks at one T cell receptor beta chain sequence and its context. This clone was observed a single time. The specificity of this receptor is unknown. There are no base qualities to consult, and no much larger clone falls within one base. The Qiagen DNeasy kit was used to extract genomic DNA both from unsorted PBMCs and from the negatively selected CD4+ and CD8+ fractions. TCR beta CDR3 regions were subjected to amplification by immunoSEQ multiplex PCR with primers that anneal to V and J segments. A synthetic immune receptor repertoire was used to minimize amplification bias, and any remaining bias was removed computationally after sequencing. As for how the authors treated the data: Custom Python scripts were used to quantify repertoire diversity as the Shannon entropy index. Unsorted, CD4+ and CD8+ repertoires were analyzed separately, except in combined analyses where CD4+ and CD8+ sequences were merged in silico. Clonal expansion was defined as a frequency increase of at least 2-fold after treatment compared with C1D1, and clones undetected at baseline were assigned a pseudocount of 0.5. Clones with 0 or 1 copy at C1D1 were classified as singleton clones, and clones with 2 or more copies were classified as non-singleton clones. Clones expanded in unsorted samples were assigned a CD4+, CD8+ or unknown annotation through matching of protein sequences in sorted samples from the same patient. Wilcoxon tests on paired samples were used to test changes in diversity from C1D1 to C4D1. In its TCRdb copy, this immuneACCESS table keeps in-frame sequences only and misses some clones. Where compared with another copy, unresolved V genes explain less than half of these, and the others have no known cause. D and trimming were read from the DNA, whereas the V and J calls and clone size are those reported in that table. The sample table contains approximately 84,000 clones; only one count was recorded for 83% of them. The ten largest clones add up to 17% of the sample.

The source of the sample is a study of PD-1 blockade in classical Hodgkin lymphoma (dated by TCRdb to the early 2020s). Turning to the overall study: Nivolumab dosing was 3 mg/kg intravenously every 2 weeks, continuing until either disease progression or unacceptable toxicity. The study used CyTOF and TCR beta sequencing to define a peripheral blood immune signature of response to PD-1 blockade in classical Hodgkin lymphoma.

Overall results and qualifications from the work: CD4+ but not CD8+ TCR diversity rose significantly by C4D1 (p=0.0027 vs p=0.16), most apparent in complete responders (p=0.02). Lower diversity was observed in patients in whom nivolumab was started less than 1 year after ASCT, and these patients were excluded from later analyses so that confounding by immune reconstitution would be avoided. Baseline TCR diversity was reported as lower in newly diagnosed patients than in healthy donors, and lower still in relapsed/refractory patients. Trial patients with a complete response had baseline diversity similar to that of newly diagnosed patients, while partial responders and progressors had significantly lower diversity. The study covered only a single clinical trial cohort, and the causes of the repertoire differences, possibly disease activity or prior therapy, were still not defined.

Taken from the germline V gene, the CDR1 and CDR2 loops are SQVTM and ANQGSEA. Germline trimming amounts to 5 bases on V and 1 base on J, with 9 as the count of junction bases outside the gene matches. The CDR3, from cysteine to phenylalanine, totals 16 residues. Of the read, only the CDR3 DNA is kept; its 48 bases are in frame from base 1. The meaning of the sample's time point label: cycle 4 day 1 (C4D1), after less than seven weeks of nivolumab. Every trial patient had relapsed after autologous stem cell transplantation, and cohorts A, B and C differed in prior brentuximab vedotin exposure. The trial cohort comprised more than 55 patients with relapsed/refractory classical Hodgkin lymphoma whose best overall responses were complete response, partial response or progressive disease. Single-agent nivolumab was administered to trial patients in the multi-cohort phase II CheckMate 205 trial. An independent review committee assessed best overall response by applying the 2007 International Working Group response criteria. Trial PBMCs were collected just before the start of nivolumab (C1D1) and during therapy at cycle 2 day 1 and cycle 4 day 1. Peripheral blood was collected in 8 mL Vacutainer Cell Preparation Tubes, from which PBMCs were isolated by centrifugation and then cryopreserved.

This sequence originates from a human donor with classical Hodgkin lymphoma. The sequenced sample was peripheral blood mononuclear cells (PBMCs), obtained before the fourth cycle of nivolumab. The rearrangement combines TRBV29-1 with TRBJ2-3, and 10 bases in between align with TRBD2. The DNA sequence reads TGCAGCGTTTCGGCTAGCGGGAGCAGTGGCACAGATACGCAGTATTTT. This encodes CSVSASGSSGTDTQYF.